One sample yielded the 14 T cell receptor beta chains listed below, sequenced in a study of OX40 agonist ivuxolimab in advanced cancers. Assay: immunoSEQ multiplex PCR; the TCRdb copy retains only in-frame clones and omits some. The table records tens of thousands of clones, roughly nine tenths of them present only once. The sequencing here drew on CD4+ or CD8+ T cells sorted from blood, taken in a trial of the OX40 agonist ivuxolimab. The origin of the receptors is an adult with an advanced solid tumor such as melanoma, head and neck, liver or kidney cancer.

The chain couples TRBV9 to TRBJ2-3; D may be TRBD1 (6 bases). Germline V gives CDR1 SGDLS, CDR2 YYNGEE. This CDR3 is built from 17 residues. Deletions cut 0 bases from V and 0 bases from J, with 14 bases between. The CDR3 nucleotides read TGTGCCAGCAGCGTAGAAACAGGGCCCATTAGCACAGATACGCAGTATTTT. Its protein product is CASSVETGPISTDTQYF.

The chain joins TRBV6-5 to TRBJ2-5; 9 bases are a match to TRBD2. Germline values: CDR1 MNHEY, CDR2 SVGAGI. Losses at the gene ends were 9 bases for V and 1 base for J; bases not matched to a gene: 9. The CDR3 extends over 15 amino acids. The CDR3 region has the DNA TGTGCCAGTAGACAGGCGGGGGGGATCCAAGAGACCCAGTACTTC. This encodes CASRQAGGIQETQYF.

CDR3 bases: TGTGCCAGCAGCTTAGGGACTAGCGGGGCAGAAGAGCAGTACTTC. Amino acids: CASSLGTSGAEEQYF. This chain joins TRBV11-2 and TRBJ2-7; 12 bases agree with TRBD2. This CDR3 comprises 15 residues. CDR1 and CDR2 (germline): SGHAT, FQNNGV. The junction had 5 bases not matched to a gene; V was cut back by 1 base and J by 7 bases.

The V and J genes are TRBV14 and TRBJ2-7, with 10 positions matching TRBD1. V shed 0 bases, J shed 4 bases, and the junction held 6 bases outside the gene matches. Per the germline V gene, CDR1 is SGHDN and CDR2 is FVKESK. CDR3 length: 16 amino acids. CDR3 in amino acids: CASSQDRGTGAYEQYF. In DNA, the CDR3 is TGTGCCAGCAGCCAAGATCGAGGGACAGGGGCGTACGAGCAGTACTTC.

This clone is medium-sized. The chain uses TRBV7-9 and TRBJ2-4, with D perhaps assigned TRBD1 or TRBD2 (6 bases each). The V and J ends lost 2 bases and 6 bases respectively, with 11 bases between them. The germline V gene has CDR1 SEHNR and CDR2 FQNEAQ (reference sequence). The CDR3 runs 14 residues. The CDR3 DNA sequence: TGTGCCAGCAGCTTATCCGAGGGGGGAAACATTCAGTACTTC. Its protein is CASSLSEGGNIQYF.

The chain's CDR3 is CASSSPGGPGTQYF. The DNA for the CDR3 is TGTGCCAGTAGTTCCCCTGGGGGGCCTGGGACCCAGTACTTC. V and J are TRBV19 and TRBJ2-5, with D perhaps matching TRBD1 or TRBD2 (6 bases each). V lost 5 bases and J lost 7, with 17 bases in between. The CDR3 is made up of 14 amino acids. Germline V gene sequence: CDR1 LNHDA, CDR2 SQIVND (reference sequence).

The CDR3: CASKGPITGELFF. The CDR3 DNA reads as TGTGCCAGCAAAGGACCCATAACCGGGGAGCTGTTTTTT. The V call is TRBV2, the J call TRBJ2-2, with unresolved D. Germline CDR1 is SNHLY and CDR2 is FYNNEI. The CDR3 sequence is 13 residues long. V lost 7 bases and J 5 bases, leaving 11 bases between the germline ends.

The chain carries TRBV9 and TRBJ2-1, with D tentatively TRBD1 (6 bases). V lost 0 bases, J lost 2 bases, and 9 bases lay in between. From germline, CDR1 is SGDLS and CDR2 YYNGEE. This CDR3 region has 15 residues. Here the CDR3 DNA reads TGTGCCAGCAGCGTAGATGGGGGCGCCTACAATGAGCAGTTCTTC. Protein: CASSVDGGAYNEQFF.

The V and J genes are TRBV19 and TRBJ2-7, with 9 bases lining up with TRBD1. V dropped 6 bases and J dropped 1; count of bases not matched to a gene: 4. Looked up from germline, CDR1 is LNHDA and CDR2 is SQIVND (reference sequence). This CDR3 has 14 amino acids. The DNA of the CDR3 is TGTGCCAGTAGATCGACAGGGGGATCCTACGAGCAGTACTTC. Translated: CASRSTGGSYEQYF.

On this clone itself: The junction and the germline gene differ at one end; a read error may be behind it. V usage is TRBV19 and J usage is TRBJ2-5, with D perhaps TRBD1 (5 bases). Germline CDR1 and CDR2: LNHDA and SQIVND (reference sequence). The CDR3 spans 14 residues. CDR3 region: CASSIRAGQEAQYF. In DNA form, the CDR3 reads TGTGCCAGTAGTATAAGGGCAGGGCAAGAGGCCCAGTACTTC.

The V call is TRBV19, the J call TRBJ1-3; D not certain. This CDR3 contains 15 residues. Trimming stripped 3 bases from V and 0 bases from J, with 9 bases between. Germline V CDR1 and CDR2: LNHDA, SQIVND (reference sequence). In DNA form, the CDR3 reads TGTGCCAGTAGTATGACACAGCACTCTGGAAACACCATATATTTT. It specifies CASSMTQHSGNTIYF.

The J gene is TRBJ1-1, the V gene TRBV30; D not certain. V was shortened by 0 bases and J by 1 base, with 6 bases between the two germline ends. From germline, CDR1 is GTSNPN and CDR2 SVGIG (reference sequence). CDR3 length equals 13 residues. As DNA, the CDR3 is TGTGCCTGGAGTGTACTCTGGAACACTGAAGCTTTCTTT. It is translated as CAWSVLWNTEAFF.

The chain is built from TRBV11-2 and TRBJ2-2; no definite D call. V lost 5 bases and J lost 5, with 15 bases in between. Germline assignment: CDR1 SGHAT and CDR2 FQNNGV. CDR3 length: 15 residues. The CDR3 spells CASSDSYTRTGELFF. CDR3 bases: TGTGCCAGCAGCGACTCATACACTCGGACCGGGGAGCTGTTTTTT.

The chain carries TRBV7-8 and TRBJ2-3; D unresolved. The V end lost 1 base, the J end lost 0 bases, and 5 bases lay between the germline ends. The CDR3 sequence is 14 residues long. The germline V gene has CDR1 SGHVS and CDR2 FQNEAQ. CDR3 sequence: CASSLVDSTDTQYF. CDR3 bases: TGTGCCAGCAGCTTAGTAGATAGCACAGATACGCAGTATTTT. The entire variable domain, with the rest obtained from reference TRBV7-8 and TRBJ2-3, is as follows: GAGVSQSPRYKVAKRGQDVALRCDPISGHVSLFWYQQALGQGPEFLTYFQNEAQLDKSGLPSDRFFAERPEGSVSTLKIQRTQQEDSAVYLCASSLVDSTDTQYFGPGTRLTVL.